Listed here are 20 T cell receptor beta chains from one sample, sequenced in a study of PD-1 blockade in classical Hodgkin lymphoma. Following autologous stem cell transplantation, relapse occurred in every patient, and exposure to brentuximab vedotin varied. Libraries were prepared by immunoSEQ multiplex PCR; TCRdb keeps only in-frame clonotypes and omits some of them. The data show about 40,000 clones, over 70% seen once. The sequencing used peripheral blood mononuclear cells (PBMCs), collected at baseline. The receptors were sampled from a human donor with classical Hodgkin lymphoma.

The J gene is TRBJ2-5, the V gene TRBV7-3, with D perhaps TRBD1 (6 bases). Trimming shortened V by 3 bases and J by 2 bases, and 10 bases separated the two germline ends. This CDR3 has 14 residues. Germline CDR1 reads SGHTA; CDR2 reads FQGTGA. The CDR3 region is CASSFTGLQETQYF. The DNA for the CDR3 is TGTGCCAGCAGCTTCACAGGGTTACAAGAGACCCAGTACTTC.

This clone is a singleton in its sample. The chain has TRBV7-9 and TRBJ1-4; perhaps TRBD1 as D (5 bases). V dropped 1 base and J dropped 5 bases, with 17 bases sitting between them. In germline, CDR1 is SEHNR, CDR2 FQNEAQ (reference sequence). CDR3 size: 17 residues. The chain's CDR3 is CASSLGIQGTGNEKLFF. The CDR3 DNA reads as TGTGCCAGCAGCTTAGGGATCCAGGGTACGGGAAATGAAAAACTGTTTTTT.

The genes are TRBV5-1 and TRBJ2-7; TRBD1 agrees at 9 bases. Unmatched junction bases numbered 6, after V lost 0 bases and J lost 5 bases. Germline V lookup: CDR1 SGHRS, CDR2 YFSETQ. CDR3 length: 15 amino acids. This CDR3 reads CASSLAGQGLDEQYF. The CDR3 DNA reads as TGCGCCAGCAGCTTGGCGGGACAGGGTCTGGACGAGCAGTACTTC.

This chain links TRBV28 with TRBJ2-7; no reliable D call. This CDR3 region has 15 residues. Germline V gives CDR1 MDHEN, CDR2 SYDVKM. V dropped 5 bases and J dropped 3 bases, with 17 bases sitting between them. The CDR3 is CASSPSWLGRYEQYF. Here the CDR3 DNA reads TGTGCCAGCAGTCCTAGTTGGCTTGGGCGCTACGAGCAGTACTTC.

The rearrangement links TRBV9 to TRBJ2-1, with D unclear. The CDR3 is 16 amino acids. CDR1 SGDLS and CDR2 YYNGEE come from the germline V gene. V dropped 0 bases and J dropped 0 bases, with 10 bases sitting between them. CDR3 in DNA: TGTGCCAGCAGCGTAGAAGTACGCAGCTCCTACAATGAGCAGTTCTTC. Its protein product is CASSVEVRSSYNEQFF.

The CDR3 reads CASSYGRAVYGYTF. The CDR3 DNA reads as TGTGCCAGCAGTTATGGAAGGGCGGTCTATGGCTACACCTTC. The chain combines TRBV6-1 with TRBJ1-2; no reliable D call. Germline loops: CDR1 MNHNS, CDR2 SASEGT. The CDR3 length is 14 residues. The V and J ends lost 5 bases and 4 bases respectively, with 14 bases between them.

J is TRBJ1-2 and V is TRBV11-2; possibly TRBD1 for D (5 bases). The germline V gene encodes CDR1 SGHAT and CDR2 FQNNGV. V lost 7 bases and J lost 4, with 16 bases in between. CDR3 length equals 14 residues. In DNA form, the CDR3 reads TGTGCCAGCAAACCTACGGGGGGGGGCTATGGCTACACCTTC. Translation gives CASKPTGGGYGYTF.

The V and J genes are TRBV9 and TRBJ2-3, with 9 bases that match TRBD1. The CDR3 spans 16 residues. The junction had 6 bases not matched to a gene; V was cut back by 3 bases and J by 1 base. Germline V gene sequence: CDR1 SGDLS, CDR2 YYNGEE. The DNA for the CDR3 is TGTGCCAGCAGCGGACGGGACAGGGAGGGCACAGATACGCAGTATTTT. Translated: CASSGRDREGTDTQYF.

The rearrangement links TRBV5-3 to TRBJ1-4; 10 bases line up with TRBD1. TRBV5-3 is sorted into the ORF group, with uncertain function. CDR3 length: 16 amino acids. V shed 4 bases, J shed 1 base, and the junction held 4 bases outside the gene matches. Written as DNA, the CDR3 is TGTGCCAGAAGCAGAGGACAGGGGGTAACTAATGAAAAACTGTTTTTT. It codes for CARSRGQGVTNEKLFF.

The V and J genes are TRBV27 and TRBJ2-2, with D uncertain. The CDR3 consists of 15 residues. The V end was cut by 1 base, the J end by 1 base, with 7 bases between. From germline, CDR1 is MNHEY and CDR2 SMNVEV (reference sequence). CDR3 sequence reads: CASSLWWGNTGELFF. The DNA of the CDR3 is TGTGCCAGCAGTTTATGGTGGGGGAACACCGGGGAGCTGTTTTTT.

This chain links TRBV5-4 with TRBJ2-4; D might be TRBD1 or TRBD2, each matching 5 bases. V lost 4 bases and J 0 bases, leaving 14 bases between the germline ends. The CDR3 is made up of 16 amino acids. Germline V gives CDR1 SGHNT, CDR2 YYREEE (reference sequence). CDR3: CASSLPTGTAKNIQYF. CDR3 bases: TGTGCCAGCAGCCTCCCCACCGGGACAGCCAAAAACATTCAGTACTTC.

This chain connects TRBV5-4 to TRBJ2-6; 8 bases map to TRBD1. CDR3 length: 18 amino acids. The V segment lost 2 bases and the J segment 0 bases; nucleotides outside the gene matches: 7. CDR1 and CDR2 from the germline V gene are SGHNT and YYREEE (reference sequence). In DNA form, the CDR3 reads TGTGCCAGCAGCTTTCCGACAGGGGTCCACTCTGGGGCCAACGTCCTGACTTTC. Translating it yields CASSFPTGVHSGANVLTF.

V gene TRBV28 combines with J gene TRBJ2-1; D perhaps matches TRBD2 (5 bases). The CDR3 spans 15 residues. The V end lost 5 bases, the J end lost 0 bases, and 11 bases lay between the germline ends. CDR1 is MDHEN and CDR2 is SYDVKM in the germline V gene. CDR3 sequence: CASSQSGSSYNEQFF. In DNA, the CDR3 is TGTGCCAGCAGTCAATCTGGGAGCTCCTACAATGAGCAGTTCTTC.

V and J are TRBV6-5 and TRBJ1-2; a weak D match, TRBD1 (5 bases). This CDR3 spans 15 amino acids. The germline gives CDR1 MNHEY, CDR2 SVGAGI. Between the trimmed V and J ends, which lost 5 bases and 3 bases, there was a span of 16 bases. The CDR3 region is CASSTYPGPHYGYTF. The CDR3 bases are TGTGCCAGCAGTACTTACCCAGGGCCCCACTATGGCTACACCTTC.

The chain employs TRBV4-2 and TRBJ2-7, with unresolved D. This CDR3 region has 14 residues. With 5 bases removed from V and 0 bases from J, the gap between germline ends came to 11 bases. Germline loops: CDR1 LGHNA, CDR2 YNFKEQ. The CDR3, as DNA: TGTGCCAGCAGCTTAGACTCTGCCTCCTACGAGCAGTACTTC. It yields the protein CASSLDSASYEQYF.

The rearrangement uses TRBV4-1 and TRBJ1-1; D unresolved. This CDR3 comprises 14 residues. The V gene's germline CDR1 is MGHRA and CDR2 YSYEKL. Trimming took 0 bases from V and 6 from J, leaving 11 bases between them. The DNA for the CDR3 is TGCGCCAGCAGCCAAGATTGGCCTCTGTCTGAAGCTTTCTTT. It translates to CASSQDWPLSEAFF.

V usage is TRBV10-3 and J usage is TRBJ1-2; no reliable D call. The germline gives CDR1 ENHRY, CDR2 SYGVKD. Trimming shortened V by 10 bases and J by 7 bases, and 16 bases separated the two germline ends. The CDR3 length is 12 residues. The CDR3 sequence: CATDGALGGYTF. The CDR3, as DNA: TGTGCCACCGACGGAGCATTGGGTGGCTACACCTTC.

The genes are TRBV11-2 and TRBJ2-1, with D uncertain. Germline assignment: CDR1 SGHAT and CDR2 FQNNGV. CDR3 length: 14 amino acids. The germline V and J ends were trimmed by 5 bases and 0 bases, with 8 bases remaining between them. Here the CDR3 DNA reads TGTGCCAGCAGCCCAGCTAGCTCCTACAATGAGCAGTTCTTC. This sequence encodes CASSPASSYNEQFF.

This chain connects TRBV2 to TRBJ2-1; 7 nucleotides align to TRBD2. The CDR3 consists of 17 residues. Germline CDR1 SNHLY, CDR2 FYNNEI. V shed 4 bases and J 1 base; nucleotides not matched to a gene: 10. The CDR3 spells CASSGRGAGRSYNEQFF. The CDR3 DNA is TGTGCCAGCAGTGGCCGGGGAGCGGGGAGGTCCTACAATGAGCAGTTCTTC. Supplemented by reference TRBV2 and TRBJ2-1, the full variable domain reads EPEVTQTPSHQVTQMGQEVILRCVPISNHLYFYWYRQILGQKVEFLVSFYNNEISEKSEIFDDQFSVERPDGSNFTLKIRSTKLEDSAMYFCASSGRGAGRSYNEQFFGPGTRLTVL.

This chain joins TRBV5-8 and TRBJ2-6; D gene ambiguous. Deletions cut 4 bases from V and 5 bases from J, with 13 bases between. The germline V gene has CDR1 SGHTS and CDR2 YDEGEE. There are 15 residues in the CDR3. This CDR3 reads CASSLGQVWANVLTF. The CDR3 nucleotides are TGTGCCAGCAGCCTAGGGCAGGTGTGGGCCAACGTCCTGACTTTC.